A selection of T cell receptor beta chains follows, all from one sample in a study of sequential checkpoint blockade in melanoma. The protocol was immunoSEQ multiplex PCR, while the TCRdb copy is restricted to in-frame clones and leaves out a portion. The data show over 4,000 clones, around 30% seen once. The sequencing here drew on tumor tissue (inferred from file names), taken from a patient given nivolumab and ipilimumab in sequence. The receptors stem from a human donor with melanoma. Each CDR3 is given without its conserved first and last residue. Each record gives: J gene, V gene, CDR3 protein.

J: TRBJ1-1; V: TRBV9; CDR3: ASSVDQTLNTEAF
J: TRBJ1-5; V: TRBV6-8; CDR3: ASSQPGQGDQPQH
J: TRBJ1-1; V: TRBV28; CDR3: ASSQTTNTEAF
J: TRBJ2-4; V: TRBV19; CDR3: ASNPGHRYPIQY
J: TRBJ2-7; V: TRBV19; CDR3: ASSILTGEYEQY
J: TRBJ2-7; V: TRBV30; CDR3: ALTTSYEQY
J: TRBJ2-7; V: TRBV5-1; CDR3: ASSSRDRNYEQY
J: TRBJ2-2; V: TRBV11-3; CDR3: ASSFETGVYTGELF
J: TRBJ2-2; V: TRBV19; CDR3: ASDRVGELF
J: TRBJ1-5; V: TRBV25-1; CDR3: ASSEEGEGNQPQH
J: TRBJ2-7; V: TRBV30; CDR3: AWSAGTGGSYEQY
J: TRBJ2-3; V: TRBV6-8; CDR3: ASGRGARAPISTDTQY
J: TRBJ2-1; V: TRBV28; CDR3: ASNSWAGLAGGEQF